This TCR beta chain was recovered during a study of cytomegalovirus exposure and HLA in healthy donors. The V segment lost 5 bases and the J segment 6 bases; nucleotides outside the gene matches: 10. Looked up from germline, CDR1 is MNHEY and CDR2 is SVGAGI. This CDR3 is 15 amino acids long. Overall study results and limits: Available immune exposure information covered CMV serostatus only.

Healthy bone marrow donors formed the donor group. Worth noting for this clone: Its target is not known.

The PCR contained 60 Vbeta and 13 Jbeta primers. Repertoires were generated with immunoSEQ multiplex PCR, while TCRdb's copy carries only in-frame clones and drops some. The data hold 120,000 or so clones, with more than 65% observed a single time. The rearrangement uses TRBV6-5 and TRBJ1-1; 9 bases map to TRBD1. This TCR was sampled from a man aged 18 to 35 in good health and CMV-seronegative. The material sequenced was PBMCs. The CDR3 DNA reads as TGTGCCAGCAGTCCCAACGACAGGGGGGGAGCTGAAGCTTTCTTT. It yields the protein CASSPNDRGGAEAFF.